Below, 10 T cell receptor beta chains from the same sample are listed, as sequenced in a study of beta chain features in type 1 diabetes. Overall study results and limits: Significant though moderate, a shortening of TCRB CDR3s appeared in all four CD4+ subsets of Type 1 diabetes patients.

The whole isolated RNA underwent reverse transcription, so sequencing captured expressed TCRB transcripts. Data came from immunoSEQ multiplex PCR; TCRdb stores just in-frame clones and leaves some out. Found here are nearly 700,000 clones, around 15% of them singletons; the top ten hold less than 0.025%. These receptors lack a known antigen. What was sequenced was naive CD4+ T cells from blood. Every receptor here comes from a man aged 18 to 29 with type 1 diabetes.

This clone was counted a few times. V and J are TRBV2 and TRBJ2-7; weak D call: TRBD1 (5 bases). CDR1 SNHLY and CDR2 FYNNEI come from the germline V gene. Between the trimmed V and J ends, which lost 5 bases and 3 bases, there was a span of 11 bases. CDR3 length equals 13 residues. The CDR3 sequence is CASSRWGGYEQYF. The DNA of the CDR3 is TGTGCCAGCAGTCGGTGGGGCGGCTACGAGCAGTACTTC.

The V and J genes are TRBV5-6 and TRBJ1-5; D uncertain. The CDR3 length is 14 residues. The germline V gene has CDR1 SGHDT and CDR2 YYEEEE. Trimming removed 0 bases at V and 3 bases at J, with 7 bases between. CDR3 protein: CASSLAGLNQPQHF. CDR3 DNA: TGTGCCAGCAGCTTGGCCGGCCTCAATCAGCCCCAGCATTTT.

This clone was recorded a few times. The genes are TRBV4-1 and TRBJ2-4, with 8 positions matching TRBD1. The CDR3 is made up of 15 amino acids. Germline V gene lookup returns CDR1 MGHRA and CDR2 YSYEKL. With 3 bases clipped from V and 4 bases from J, the junction kept 5 bases outside the gene matches. The CDR3 protein is CASSQPTGGKNIQYF. CDR3 nucleotide sequence: TGCGCCAGCAGCCAGCCTACAGGGGGTAAAAACATTCAGTACTTC.

This clone appeared a few times. The CDR3 sequence: CASSPPRGLMEGEQYF. Here the CDR3 DNA reads TGTGCCAGCTCACCACCGCGGGGCCTAATGGAGGGCGAGCAGTACTTC. The chain is built from TRBV18 and TRBJ2-7, with a tentative D call TRBD2 (6 bases). The germline V gene has CDR1 KGHSH and CDR2 LQKENI. This CDR3 is built from 16 residues. V lost 0 bases to trimming and J lost 6 bases, with 18 bases between them.

The rearrangement links TRBV18 to TRBJ2-3; D is undetermined. Trimming left V 4 bases short and J 2 bases short, with 10 bases between. There are 14 residues in the CDR3. Germline CDR1 reads KGHSH; CDR2 reads LQKENI. CDR3 in DNA: TGTGCCAGCTCACGAGGAGTTGTCACAGATACGCAGTATTTT. Protein product: CASSRGVVTDTQYF. Together with reference TRBV18 and TRBJ2-3, the CDR3 gives the full variable domain: NAGVMQNPRHLVRRRGQEARLRCSPMKGHSHVYWYRQLPEEGLKFMVYLQKENIIDESGMPKERFSAEFPKEGPSILRIQQVVRGDSAAYFCASSRGVVTDTQYFGPGTRLTVL.

The chain has TRBV28 and TRBJ2-7; 11 nucleotides match TRBD1. The V gene end was trimmed by 5 bases and the J gene end by 1 base; junction bases not matched to a gene: 7. This CDR3 spans 16 amino acids. Per the germline V gene, CDR1 is MDHEN and CDR2 is SYDVKM. The CDR3 DNA sequence: TGTGCCAGCAGTCAACCCGGGGACAGGGGGTCCTACGAGCAGTACTTC. It translates to CASSQPGDRGSYEQYF.

This clone has just a few counts. The chain links TRBV29-1 to TRBJ2-3; TRBD1 agrees at 8 bases. Looked up from germline, CDR1 is SQVTM and CDR2 is ANQGSEA. This CDR3 is built from 14 residues. Losses at the gene ends were 8 bases for V and 0 bases for J; bases not matched to a gene: 7. CDR3 in amino acids: CSNGQGTSTDTQYF. The CDR3 DNA is TGCAGCAACGGACAGGGAACGAGCACAGATACGCAGTATTTT.

This clone turned up a few times. One end of the junction varies from germline; a read error may be responsible. This chain joins TRBV4-1 and TRBJ2-1; no firm D call. The CDR3 sequence is 15 residues long. Germline V CDR1 and CDR2: MGHRA, YSYEKL. CDR3 sequence reads: CASSQGAYVYNEQFF. The CDR3, as DNA: TGTGCCAGCAGCCAAGGTGCCTACGTCTACAATGAGCAGTTCTTC.

This clone was seen more than once but under ten times. The V gene is TRBV27, the J gene TRBJ2-3, with D hard to call. Germline-derived CDR1 and CDR2 are MNHEY and SMNVEV (reference sequence). The V end was cut by 7 bases, the J end by 4 bases, with 24 bases between. This CDR3 is built from 17 residues. DNA for the CDR3: TGTGCCAGCACCTCAGCCGGATTCCCCCGACCTGCAGATACGCAGTATTTT. The encoded protein is CASTSAGFPRPADTQYF.

This clone was detected only a few times. The rearrangement links TRBV12-5 to TRBJ2-6, with TRBD1 as a possible D gene (6 bases). CDR3 length equals 13 residues. V was cut by 8 bases and J by 1 base, with 6 bases left in between. CDR1 and CDR2 from the germline V gene are LGHNT and FRNRAP. CDR3 in amino acids: CASTGSGANVLTF. CDR3 bases: TGTGCTAGTACAGGGTCTGGGGCCAACGTCCTGACTTTC.